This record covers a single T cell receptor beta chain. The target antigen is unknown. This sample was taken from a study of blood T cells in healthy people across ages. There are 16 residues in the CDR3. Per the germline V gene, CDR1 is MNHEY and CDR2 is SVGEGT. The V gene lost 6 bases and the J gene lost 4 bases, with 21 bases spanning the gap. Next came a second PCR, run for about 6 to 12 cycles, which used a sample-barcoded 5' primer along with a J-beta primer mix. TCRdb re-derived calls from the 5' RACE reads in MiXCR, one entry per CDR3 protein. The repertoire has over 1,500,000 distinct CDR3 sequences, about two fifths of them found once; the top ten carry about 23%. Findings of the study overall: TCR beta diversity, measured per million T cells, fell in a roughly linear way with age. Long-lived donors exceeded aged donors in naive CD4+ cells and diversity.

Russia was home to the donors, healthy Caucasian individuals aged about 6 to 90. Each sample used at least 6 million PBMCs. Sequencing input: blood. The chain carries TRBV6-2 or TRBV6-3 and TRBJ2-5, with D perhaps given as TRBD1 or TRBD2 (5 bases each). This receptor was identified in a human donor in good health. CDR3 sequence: CASSLHRRGERETQYF. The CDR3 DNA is TGTGCCAGCAGCCTACACCGAAGGGGAGAACGAGAGACCCAGTACTTC.